This entry describes one T cell receptor (beta chain). The CDR3 is 16 amino acids. V dropped 0 bases and J dropped 2; count of bases not matched to a gene: 6. CDR1 SGHRS and CDR2 YFSETQ come from the germline V gene. Treatment described: oral pan-JAK inhibitor, 5-10 mg twice daily. PBMCs provided sorted CD4+ and CD8+ T cells. It was cDNA, reverse transcribed from extracted RNA, that served as the sequencing template. Generated by immunoSEQ multiplex PCR, the TCRdb table keeps only in-frame clones and is missing some. The sample records over 150,000 clones, roughly 50% being singletons. The sample comes from a study of CD8+ T cells in alopecia areata. Study information: Treatment of the treated patients consisted of oral tofacitinib, 5 to 10 mg twice daily.

Sample: CD8+ T cells sorted from blood, taken at week 24, from a patient treated with tofacitinib. This clonotype originated in a human donor with alopecia areata. J is TRBJ2-5 and V is TRBV5-1; 8 bases fit TRBD2. The CDR3 bases are TGCGCCAGCAGCTTGGAGGCGGGGGGAATACAAGAGACCCAGTACTTC. This sequence encodes CASSLEAGGIQETQYF.